A selection of T cell receptor beta chains follows, all from one sample in a study of T cell responses to AZD1222 COVID-19 vaccine. Some clones are missing from TCRdb's copy, which holds only in-frame ones; the method was immunoSEQ multiplex PCR. Counted here are 97,000 or so clones, more than 85% occurring once; the ten biggest clones make up roughly 8%. The input for sequencing was peripheral blood, taken 28 days after the second AZD1222 dose. The receptors here all came from an adult who received the AZD1222 COVID-19 vaccine. CDR3s include the opening cysteine and the closing phenylalanine or tryptophan. Each record gives: J gene, clone size, V gene, D gene, CDR3 DNA, CDR3 protein. A D gene is named only where the DNA matches it firmly. Where a row states a size, it is once, few, many or the class of an expanded clone; other rows omit it.

J gene: TRBJ2-2; clone size: -; V gene: TRBV5-8; D gene: -; CDR3 DNA: TGTGCCAGCAGGAAAACAGGTTTCAACACCGGGGAGCTGTTTTTT; CDR3 protein: CASRKTGFNTGELFF
J gene: TRBJ1-2; clone size: few; V gene: TRBV4-2; D gene: -; CDR3 DNA: TGTGCCAGCAGCCAAGATTCAGGGTCTGATGGCTACACCTTC; CDR3 protein: CASSQDSGSDGYTF
J gene: TRBJ1-5; clone size: -; V gene: TRBV9; D gene: TRBD1; CDR3 DNA: TGTGCCAGCAGCGGAACAGGGGGTGACAATCAGCCCCAGCATTTT; CDR3 protein: CASSGTGGDNQPQHF
J gene: TRBJ1-1; clone size: -; V gene: TRBV3-1/TRBV3-2; D gene: -; CDR3 DNA: TGTGCCAGCAGCCAAGGGGCAACCCGAACTATTGAAGCTTTCTTT; CDR3 protein: CASSQGATRTIEAFF
J gene: TRBJ2-5; clone size: -; V gene: TRBV18; D gene: -; CDR3 DNA: TGTGCCAGCTCATACGACAGGACCCAGTACTTC; CDR3 protein: CASSYDRTQYF
J gene: TRBJ2-1; clone size: -; V gene: TRBV6-1; D gene: TRBD2; CDR3 DNA: TGTGCCAGCAGTGAAGGAGGGACTAGTCTATCCTACAATGAGCAGTTCTTC; CDR3 protein: CASSEGGTSLSYNEQFF
J gene: TRBJ2-1; clone size: -; V gene: TRBV7-6; D gene: -; CDR3 DNA: TGTGCCAGCAGCCCGGACTTCTCCACGACTGATGAGCAGTTCTTC; CDR3 protein: CASSPDFSTTDEQFF
J gene: TRBJ2-3; clone size: -; V gene: TRBV15; D gene: TRBD2; CDR3 DNA: TGTGCCACCTCTCCCCGGAGGGGAGGGGATACGCAGTATTTT; CDR3 protein: CATSPRRGGDTQYF
J gene: TRBJ2-1; clone size: -; V gene: TRBV4-3; D gene: TRBD1; CDR3 DNA: TGCGCCAGCAGCCAAGATCTGGTCAGGGGGCCCTCAACCTACAATGAGCAGTTCTTC; CDR3 protein: CASSQDLVRGPSTYNEQFF
J gene: TRBJ2-7; clone size: -; V gene: TRBV28; D gene: -; CDR3 DNA: TGTGCCAGCAGCCAGGCGACATCCTACGAGCAGTACTTC; CDR3 protein: CASSQATSYEQYF
J gene: TRBJ2-1; clone size: once; V gene: TRBV5-4; D gene: TRBD1; CDR3 DNA: TGTGCCAGCAGCTTGACAGGGGGCAATGAGCAGTTCTTC; CDR3 protein: CASSLTGGNEQFF
J gene: TRBJ2-5; clone size: once; V gene: TRBV6-2/TRBV6-3; D gene: TRBD2; CDR3 DNA: TGTGCCAGCACCCCGGGAGGCGAAGAGACCCAGTACTTC; CDR3 protein: CASTPGGEETQYF
J gene: TRBJ2-1; clone size: -; V gene: TRBV5-1; D gene: TRBD2; CDR3 DNA: TGCGCCAGCAGCTTGTCTCGCGGGAGGGCCCACTACAATGAGCAGTTCTTC; CDR3 protein: CASSLSRGRAHYNEQFF
J gene: TRBJ1-6; clone size: -; V gene: TRBV27; D gene: -; CDR3 DNA: TGTGCCAGCAGTTTACGAGGGAGCTCCTATAATTCACCCCTCCACTTT; CDR3 protein: CASSLRGSSYNSPLHF
J gene: TRBJ1-2; clone size: -; V gene: TRBV6-5; D gene: TRBD1; CDR3 DNA: TGTGCCAGCAGCTCACAGGGGGCCCCTGTTTATGGCTACACCTTC; CDR3 protein: CASSSQGAPVYGYTF
J gene: TRBJ2-2; clone size: -; V gene: TRBV4-1; D gene: TRBD1; CDR3 DNA: TGCGCCAGCAGCTCCCGGGACAGGGGGCTTTATGGGGAGCTGTTTTTT; CDR3 protein: CASSSRDRGLYGELFF
J gene: TRBJ1-2; clone size: -; V gene: TRBV12-3/TRBV12-4; D gene: -; CDR3 DNA: TGTGCCAGCAGCCATCGGGACTCCTATGGCTACACCTTC; CDR3 protein: CASSHRDSYGYTF
J gene: TRBJ2-2; clone size: -; V gene: TRBV6-5; D gene: -; CDR3 DNA: TGTGCCAGCAGTTACGGAACCCTCCTCAGCGGGGAGCTGTTTTTT; CDR3 protein: CASSYGTLLSGELFF
J gene: TRBJ1-1; clone size: -; V gene: TRBV15; D gene: -; CDR3 DNA: TGTGCCACCAGCAGAGATCTAGAGGGGGCTGAAGCTTTCTTT; CDR3 protein: CATSRDLEGAEAFF
J gene: TRBJ1-6; clone size: -; V gene: TRBV28; D gene: -; CDR3 DNA: TGTGCCAGCAGTTTCCGGACATCGGTAAATTCACCCCTCCACTTT; CDR3 protein: CASSFRTSVNSPLHF
J gene: TRBJ2-7; clone size: -; V gene: TRBV14; D gene: TRBD2; CDR3 DNA: TGTGCCAGCAGCCAAGTACGGACTAGCGTCGCCTACGAGCAGTACTTC; CDR3 protein: CASSQVRTSVAYEQYF
J gene: TRBJ2-1; clone size: -; V gene: TRBV28; D gene: -; CDR3 DNA: TGTGCCAGCAGTTTACTTGGCTTGGGAGCCAATGAGCAGTTCTTC; CDR3 protein: CASSLLGLGANEQFF
J gene: TRBJ2-3; clone size: -; V gene: TRBV28; D gene: -; CDR3 DNA: TGTGCCAGCAGTACTGGAAGCACAGATACGCAGTATTTT; CDR3 protein: CASSTGSTDTQYF
J gene: TRBJ2-6; clone size: -; V gene: TRBV15; D gene: -; CDR3 DNA: TGTGCCACCAGCAGAGCGAGGACAGTTCCCTCTGGGGCCAACGTCCTGACTTTC; CDR3 protein: CATSRARTVPSGANVLTF
J gene: TRBJ1-1; clone size: few; V gene: TRBV5-6; D gene: TRBD1; CDR3 DNA: TGTGCCAGCAGCCTTTTACAGGGGGCGATCACTGAAGCTTTCTTT; CDR3 protein: CASSLLQGAITEAFF
J gene: TRBJ1-1; clone size: -; V gene: TRBV6-2/TRBV6-3; D gene: -; CDR3 DNA: TGTGCCAGCAGTTACACCCCGAATCTGGGGACTGAAGCTTTCTTT; CDR3 protein: CASSYTPNLGTEAFF
J gene: TRBJ2-7; clone size: -; V gene: TRBV24-1; D gene: TRBD1; CDR3 DNA: TGTGCCACCAGTGATTCGGCTAGGGGGCACGAGCAGTACTTC; CDR3 protein: CATSDSARGHEQYF
J gene: TRBJ1-4; clone size: -; V gene: TRBV6-6; D gene: -; CDR3 DNA: TGTGCCAGCAGTTACCCCAGTGGCGGGAATGAAAAACTGTTTTTT; CDR3 protein: CASSYPSGGNEKLFF
J gene: TRBJ2-1; clone size: -; V gene: TRBV5-1; D gene: -; CDR3 DNA: TGCGCCAGCAGCTTGGCCGGGACACCTGGACATGAGCAGTTCTTC; CDR3 protein: CASSLAGTPGHEQFF
J gene: TRBJ2-5; clone size: -; V gene: TRBV20-1; D gene: -; CDR3 DNA: TGCAGTGCTAGTCATCGAGGGGTGGCCCAGTACTTC; CDR3 protein: CSASHRGVAQYF
J gene: TRBJ1-6; clone size: -; V gene: TRBV6-4; D gene: -; CDR3 DNA: TGTGCCAGCAGTGACTCTGCCTTTTATAATTCACCCCTCCACTTT; CDR3 protein: CASSDSAFYNSPLHF
J gene: TRBJ2-4; clone size: -; V gene: TRBV7-3; D gene: -; CDR3 DNA: TGTGCCAGCAGCTTAACCCCGGGAACAAACATTCAGTACTTC; CDR3 protein: CASSLTPGTNIQYF
J gene: TRBJ2-5; clone size: -; V gene: TRBV28; D gene: TRBD1; CDR3 DNA: TGTGCCAGCAGTACCCGACAGGGGGTGCCGCAAGAGACCCAGTACTTC; CDR3 protein: CASSTRQGVPQETQYF
J gene: TRBJ2-2; clone size: -; V gene: TRBV28; D gene: -; CDR3 DNA: TGTGCCAGCAGTTTAACCGGGACGAACACCGGGGAGCTGTTTTTT; CDR3 protein: CASSLTGTNTGELFF
J gene: TRBJ1-5; clone size: -; V gene: TRBV13; D gene: -; CDR3 DNA: TGTGCCAGCAGCTCGAACCGGGGGGAGCCCCAGCATTTT; CDR3 protein: CASSSNRGEPQHF
J gene: TRBJ1-6; clone size: -; V gene: TRBV27; D gene: -; CDR3 DNA: TGTGCCAGCAGTTTAACGAGGCCGCCGGATTCACCCCTCCACTTT; CDR3 protein: CASSLTRPPDSPLHF
J gene: TRBJ1-1; clone size: -; V gene: TRBV19; D gene: -; CDR3 DNA: TGTGCCAGTAGTATAGGTAAGGGTACTGAAGCTTTCTTT; CDR3 protein: CASSIGKGTEAFF
J gene: TRBJ2-3; clone size: -; V gene: TRBV6-5; D gene: -; CDR3 DNA: TGTGCCAGCAGTTATCGGATTGGTAATACGCAGTATTTT; CDR3 protein: CASSYRIGNTQYF
J gene: TRBJ1-6; clone size: -; V gene: TRBV19; D gene: -; CDR3 DNA: TGTGCCAGTAGAATTTCCGGGTCTGAGAATTCACCCCTCCACTTT; CDR3 protein: CASRISGSENSPLHF
J gene: TRBJ1-3; clone size: -; V gene: TRBV27; D gene: -; CDR3 DNA: TGTGCCAGCAGTTTACGCGAACCGGGCAGCTCTGGAAACACCATATATTTT; CDR3 protein: CASSLREPGSSGNTIYF
J gene: TRBJ1-1; clone size: -; V gene: TRBV6-1; D gene: -; CDR3 DNA: TGTGCCAGCAGTGACCCCCTCACTGAAGCTTTCTTT; CDR3 protein: CASSDPLTEAFF